These T cell receptor beta chains were read from a single sample in a study of T-cell memory formation after mild COVID-19. TCRdb analysed the 5' RACE reads with MiXCR anew, one entry per CDR3 protein. The profile shows 150,000 to 200,000 distinct CDR3 sequences, roughly 17% of them singletons. Sequencing input: PBMCs or a T cell subset sorted from them (not recorded which). Receptors originate from an adult woman who had mild COVID-19 (a few samples of this study predate the infection). Cell type and time point are not known. Each CDR3 is given with its conserved first and last residue. Fields, in order: V gene, J gene, CDR3 protein.

v_call: TRBV7-6
j_call: TRBJ2-2
cdr3_aa: CASSLVPAGADDTGELFF

v_call: TRBV4-1
j_call: TRBJ2-3
cdr3_aa: CASSQDQGPTDTQYF

v_call: TRBV24-1
j_call: TRBJ1-1
cdr3_aa: CATSVGQGAGNTEAFF

v_call: TRBV11-2
j_call: TRBJ2-3
cdr3_aa: CASSLDSVRGRQFTDTQYF

v_call: TRBV20-1
j_call: TRBJ1-3
cdr3_aa: CSARVSGSSGNTIYF

v_call: TRBV19
j_call: TRBJ1-1
cdr3_aa: CASSSTDRVMNTEAFF

v_call: TRBV12-3/TRBV12-4
j_call: TRBJ2-7
cdr3_aa: CASSPGRGGPYEQYF

v_call: TRBV14
j_call: TRBJ2-1
cdr3_aa: CASSHGYGGTYNEQFF

v_call: TRBV2
j_call: TRBJ2-5
cdr3_aa: CASSLFLQGETQYF

v_call: TRBV7-8
j_call: TRBJ2-1
cdr3_aa: CASSFRAGGYNEQFF

v_call: TRBV12-3/TRBV12-4
j_call: TRBJ2-1
cdr3_aa: CASSVGGGAYNEQFF

v_call: TRBV7-9
j_call: TRBJ2-1
cdr3_aa: CAGSQGTSGNNEQFF

v_call: TRBV12-3/TRBV12-4
j_call: TRBJ2-1
cdr3_aa: CASSLGGGAPSSYNEQFF

v_call: TRBV4-1
j_call: TRBJ2-7
cdr3_aa: CASSQEGGGTGAYEQYF

v_call: TRBV27
j_call: TRBJ2-5
cdr3_aa: CASSLIWGAGKTQYF

v_call: TRBV29-1
j_call: TRBJ1-1
cdr3_aa: CSVVTRGAFTEAFF

v_call: TRBV3-1
j_call: TRBJ2-1
cdr3_aa: CASSPEGGYNEQFF

v_call: TRBV7-6
j_call: TRBJ2-1
cdr3_aa: CASSPGTSGGNNEQFF

v_call: TRBV13
j_call: TRBJ2-4
cdr3_aa: CASSLRPRGNIQYF

v_call: TRBV7-2
j_call: TRBJ2-7
cdr3_aa: CASSLLGIELAVSSYEQYF

v_call: TRBV30
j_call: TRBJ1-2
cdr3_aa: CAWKIQGGNGYTF

v_call: TRBV4-2
j_call: TRBJ2-2
cdr3_aa: CASSQGSASGTGELFF

v_call: TRBV11-2
j_call: TRBJ2-1
cdr3_aa: CASSFDSGPGGQFF

v_call: TRBV6-2/TRBV6-3
j_call: TRBJ2-5
cdr3_aa: CASSPIRLAQGQETQYF

v_call: TRBV20-1
j_call: TRBJ1-5
cdr3_aa: CSANTPRTSNQPQHF

v_call: TRBV11-1
j_call: TRBJ2-2
cdr3_aa: CASSLRPATPGELFF

v_call: TRBV5-1
j_call: TRBJ1-5
cdr3_aa: CASSLEPGGSIQPQHF

v_call: TRBV7-8
j_call: TRBJ2-5
cdr3_aa: CASSRQGAQETQYF

v_call: TRBV7-9
j_call: TRBJ2-7
cdr3_aa: CASSTQGAHEQYF

v_call: TRBV7-2
j_call: TRBJ2-3
cdr3_aa: CASSARRERADTQYF

v_call: TRBV5-1
j_call: TRBJ2-7
cdr3_aa: CASSLAMRGDSSYEQYF

v_call: TRBV7-9
j_call: TRBJ1-1
cdr3_aa: CASSRQEGITEAFF

v_call: TRBV5-1
j_call: TRBJ2-7
cdr3_aa: CASSLRGFYEQYF

v_call: TRBV2
j_call: TRBJ2-5
cdr3_aa: CASRGGGSQETQYF

v_call: TRBV19
j_call: TRBJ2-5
cdr3_aa: CASRKTSGRETQYF

v_call: TRBV5-1
j_call: TRBJ1-1
cdr3_aa: CASSFLQDPRTEAFF

v_call: TRBV12-3/TRBV12-4
j_call: TRBJ1-2
cdr3_aa: CASSGTHYGYTF

v_call: TRBV6-2/TRBV6-3
j_call: TRBJ1-5
cdr3_aa: CASSPGQGYSNQPQHF

v_call: TRBV20-1
j_call: TRBJ2-5
cdr3_aa: CSARDYQLETQYF